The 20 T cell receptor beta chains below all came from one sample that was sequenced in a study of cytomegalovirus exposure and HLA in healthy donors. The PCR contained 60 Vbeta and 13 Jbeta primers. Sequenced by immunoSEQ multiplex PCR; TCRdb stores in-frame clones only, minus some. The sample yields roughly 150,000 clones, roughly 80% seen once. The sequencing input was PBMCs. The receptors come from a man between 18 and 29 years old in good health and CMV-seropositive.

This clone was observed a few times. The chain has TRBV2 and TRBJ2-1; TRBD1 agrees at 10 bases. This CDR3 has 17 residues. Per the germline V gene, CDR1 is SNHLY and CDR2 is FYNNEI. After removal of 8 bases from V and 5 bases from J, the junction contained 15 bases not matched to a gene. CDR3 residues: CASQAGRGTGAHNEQFF. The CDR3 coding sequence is TGTGCCAGCCAAGCCGGGAGGGGGACAGGGGCCCACAATGAGCAGTTCTTC. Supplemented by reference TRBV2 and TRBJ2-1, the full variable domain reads EPEVTQTPSHQVTQMGQEVILRCVPISNHLYFYWYRQILGQKVEFLVSFYNNEISEKSEIFDDQFSVERPDGSNFTLKIRSTKLEDSAMYFCASQAGRGTGAHNEQFFGPGTRLTVL.

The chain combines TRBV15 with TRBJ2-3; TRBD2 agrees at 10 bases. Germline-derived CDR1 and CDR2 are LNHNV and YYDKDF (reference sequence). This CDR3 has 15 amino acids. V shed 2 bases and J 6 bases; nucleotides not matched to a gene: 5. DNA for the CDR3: TGTGCCACCAGCAGACTAGCGGGAGAAGGGGATACGCAGTATTTT. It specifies CATSRLAGEGDTQYF.

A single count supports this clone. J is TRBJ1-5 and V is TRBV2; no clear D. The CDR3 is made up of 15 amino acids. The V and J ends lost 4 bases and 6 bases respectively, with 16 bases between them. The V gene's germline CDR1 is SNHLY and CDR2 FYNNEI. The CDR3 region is CASSVFPRSGQPQHF. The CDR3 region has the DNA TGTGCCAGCAGTGTCTTCCCTCGGTCCGGTCAGCCCCAGCATTTT.

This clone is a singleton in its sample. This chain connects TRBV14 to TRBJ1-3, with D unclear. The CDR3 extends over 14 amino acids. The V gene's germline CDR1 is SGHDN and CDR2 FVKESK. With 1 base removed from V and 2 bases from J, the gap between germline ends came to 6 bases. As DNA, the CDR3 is TGTGCCAGCAGCCAAGGGCAAACTGGAAACACCATATATTTT. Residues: CASSQGQTGNTIYF.

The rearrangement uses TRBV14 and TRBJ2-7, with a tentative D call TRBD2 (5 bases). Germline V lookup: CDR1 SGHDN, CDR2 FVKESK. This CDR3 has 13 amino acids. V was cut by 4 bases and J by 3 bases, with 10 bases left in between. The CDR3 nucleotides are TGTGCCAGCAGCCTGGGTCGGGGCTACGAGCAGTACTTC. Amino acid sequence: CASSLGRGYEQYF.

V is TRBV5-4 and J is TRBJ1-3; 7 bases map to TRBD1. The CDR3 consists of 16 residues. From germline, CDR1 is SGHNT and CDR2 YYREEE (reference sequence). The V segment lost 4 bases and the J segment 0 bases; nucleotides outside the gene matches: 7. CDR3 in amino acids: CASSRPGQSSGNTIYF. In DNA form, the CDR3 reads TGTGCCAGCAGCCGGCCGGGACAGAGCTCTGGAAACACCATATATTTT. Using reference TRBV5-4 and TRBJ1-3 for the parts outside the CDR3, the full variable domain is ETGVTQSPTHLIKTRGQQVTLRCSSQSGHNTVSWYQQALGQGPQFIFQYYREEENGRGNFPPRFSGLQFPNYSSELNVNALELDDSALYLCASSRPGQSSGNTIYFGEGSWLTVV.

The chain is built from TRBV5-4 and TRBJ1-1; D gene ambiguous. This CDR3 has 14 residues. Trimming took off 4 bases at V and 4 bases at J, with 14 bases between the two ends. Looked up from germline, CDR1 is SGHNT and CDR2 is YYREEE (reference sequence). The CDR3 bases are TGTGCCAGCAGCGCTACCTCCCCGCCCACTGAAGCTTTCTTT. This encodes CASSATSPPTEAFF.

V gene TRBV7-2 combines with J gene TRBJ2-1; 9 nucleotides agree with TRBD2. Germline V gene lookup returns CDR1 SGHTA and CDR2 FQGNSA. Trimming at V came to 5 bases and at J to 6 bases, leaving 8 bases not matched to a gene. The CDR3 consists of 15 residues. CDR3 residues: CASSRGRGRGNEQFF. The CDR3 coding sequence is TGTGCCAGCAGCCGCGGGAGGGGGCGTGGCAATGAGCAGTTCTTC.

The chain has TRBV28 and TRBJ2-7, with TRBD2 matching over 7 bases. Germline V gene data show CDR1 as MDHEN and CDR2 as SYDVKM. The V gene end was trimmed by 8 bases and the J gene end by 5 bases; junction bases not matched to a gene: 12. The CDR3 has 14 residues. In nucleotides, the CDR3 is TGTGCCAGCGGATCTAGTCGGGAGGTCAACGAGCAGTACTTC. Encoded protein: CASGSSREVNEQYF.

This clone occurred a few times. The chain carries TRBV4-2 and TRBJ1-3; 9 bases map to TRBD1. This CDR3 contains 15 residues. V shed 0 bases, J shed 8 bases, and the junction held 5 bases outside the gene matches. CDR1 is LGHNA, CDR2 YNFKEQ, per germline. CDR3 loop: CASSQDGTGRDTIYF. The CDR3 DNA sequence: TGTGCCAGCAGCCAAGATGGGACAGGGAGGGACACCATATATTTT.

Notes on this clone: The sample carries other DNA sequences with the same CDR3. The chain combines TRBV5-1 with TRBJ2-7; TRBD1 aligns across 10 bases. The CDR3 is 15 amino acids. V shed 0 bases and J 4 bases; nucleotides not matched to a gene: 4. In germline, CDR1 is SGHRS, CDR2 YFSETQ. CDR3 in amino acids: CASSLATGGSYEQYF. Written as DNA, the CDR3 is TGCGCCAGCAGCTTGGCGACAGGGGGCTCGTACGAGCAGTACTTC.

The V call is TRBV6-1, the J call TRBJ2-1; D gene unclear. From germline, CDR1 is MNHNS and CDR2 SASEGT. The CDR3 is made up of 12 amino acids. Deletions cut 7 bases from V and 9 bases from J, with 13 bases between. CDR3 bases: TGTGCCAGCAATCCCTCCACACGTGAGCAGTTCTTC. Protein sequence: CASNPSTREQFF.

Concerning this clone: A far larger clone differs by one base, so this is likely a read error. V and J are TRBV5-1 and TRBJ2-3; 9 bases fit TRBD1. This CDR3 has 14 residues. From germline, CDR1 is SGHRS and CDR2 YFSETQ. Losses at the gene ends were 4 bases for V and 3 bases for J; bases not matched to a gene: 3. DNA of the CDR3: TGCGCCAGCAGCGCAGGGACAGGGACAGATACGCAGTATTTT. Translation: CASSAGTGTDTQYF.

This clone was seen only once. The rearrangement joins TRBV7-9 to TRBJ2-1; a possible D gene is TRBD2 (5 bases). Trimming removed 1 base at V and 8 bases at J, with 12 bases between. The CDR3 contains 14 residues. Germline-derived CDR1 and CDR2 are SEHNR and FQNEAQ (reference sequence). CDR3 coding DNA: TGTGCCAGCAGCTTAGTGGCTAGCTCCCATGAGCAGTTCTTC. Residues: CASSLVASSHEQFF.

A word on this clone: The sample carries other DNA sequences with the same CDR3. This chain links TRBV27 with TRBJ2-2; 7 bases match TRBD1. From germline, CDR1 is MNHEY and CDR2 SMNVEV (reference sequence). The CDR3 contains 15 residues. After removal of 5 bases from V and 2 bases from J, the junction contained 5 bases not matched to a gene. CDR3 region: CASSPRQGNTGELFF. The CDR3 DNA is TGTGCCAGCAGTCCTCGACAGGGTAACACCGGGGAGCTGTTTTTT.

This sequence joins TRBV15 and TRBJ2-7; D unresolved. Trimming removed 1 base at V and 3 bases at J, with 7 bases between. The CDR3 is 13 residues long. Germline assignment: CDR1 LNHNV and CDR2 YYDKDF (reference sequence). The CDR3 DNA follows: TGTGCCACCAGCAGAGTCCTCAGCTACGAGCAGTACTTC. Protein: CATSRVLSYEQYF.

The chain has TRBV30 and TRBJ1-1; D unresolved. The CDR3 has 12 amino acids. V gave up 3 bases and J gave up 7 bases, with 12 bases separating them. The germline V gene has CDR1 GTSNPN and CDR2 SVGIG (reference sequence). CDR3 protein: CAWRLIRLEAFF. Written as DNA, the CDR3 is TGTGCCTGGAGATTGATCAGGCTTGAAGCTTTCTTT.

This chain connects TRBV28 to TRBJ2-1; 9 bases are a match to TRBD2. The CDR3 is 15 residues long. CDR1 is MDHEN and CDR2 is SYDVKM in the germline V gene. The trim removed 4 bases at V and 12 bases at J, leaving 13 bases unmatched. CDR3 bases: TGTGCCAGCAGTTCCCGAGGAGCGGGAGGAGGGAGGCAGTTCTTC. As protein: CASSSRGAGGGRQFF.

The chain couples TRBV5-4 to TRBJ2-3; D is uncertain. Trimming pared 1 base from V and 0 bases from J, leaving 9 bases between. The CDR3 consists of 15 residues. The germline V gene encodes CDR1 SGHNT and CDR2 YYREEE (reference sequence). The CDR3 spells CASSLIAESTDTQYF. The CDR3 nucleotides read TGTGCCAGCAGCTTGATTGCGGAAAGCACAGATACGCAGTATTTT.

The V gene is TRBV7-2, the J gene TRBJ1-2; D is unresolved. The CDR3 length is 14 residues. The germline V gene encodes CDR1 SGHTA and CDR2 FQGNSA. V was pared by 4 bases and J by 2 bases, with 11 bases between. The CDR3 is CASSSGKRNYGYTF. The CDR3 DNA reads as TGTGCCAGCAGCTCCGGAAAGAGGAACTATGGCTACACCTTC.